These 15 T cell receptor beta chains originate from one sample sequenced in a study of human T cells and chemical hapten exposure. The time point was: pre-sensitization, week 0. Specified treatment: therapeutic diphenylcyclopropenone sensitization with weekly scalp DPC. A single record per CDR3 protein comes from TCRdb applying MiXCR to the RACE reads. The table has about 380,000 distinct CDR3 sequences, roughly 5.3% seen once. The input for sequencing was whole blood, taken in connection with sensitization to the hapten diphenylcyclopropenone (DPC). The source is a woman in her 50s with alopecia areata. Some clones in this sample may be carry-over from other donors' samples.

The gene calls are TRBV3-1 and TRBJ1-1, with 9 bases that match TRBD1. J gave up 6 bases and V 0 bases, and 8 bases lay outside the gene matches. CDR1 and CDR2 (germline): LGHDT, YNNKEL (reference sequence). This CDR3 comprises 16 residues. As DNA, the CDR3 is TGTGCCAGCAGCCAAGATCTCTGGACAGGGGTTCCTGAAGCTTTCTTT. This encodes CASSQDLWTGVPEAFF.

The table lists this clonotype with a few counts. The chain uses TRBV20-1 and TRBJ2-3; possible D gene TRBD2, 6 bases. The germline CDR1 and CDR2 sequences are DFQATT and SNEGSKA (reference sequence). With 3 bases removed from V and 2 bases from J, the gap between germline ends came to 15 bases. CDR3 length: 15 amino acids. The CDR3: CSARELLAPTDTQYF. The CDR3 region has the DNA TGCAGTGCTAGGGAATTACTAGCCCCCACAGATACGCAGTATTTT.

J is TRBJ2-3 and V is TRBV18; D is unresolved. The CDR3 has 16 amino acids. Trimming removed 3 bases at V and 0 bases at J, with 13 bases between. Germline assignment: CDR1 KGHSH and CDR2 LQKENI. The CDR3 bases are TGTGCCAGCTCACCCCCCTCGGTAACTAGCACAGATACGCAGTATTTT. Translated: CASSPPSVTSTDTQYF.

V is TRBV20-1 and J is TRBJ2-7; 12 positions match TRBD2. CDR3 length: 17 amino acids. CDR1 and CDR2 (germline): DFQATT, SNEGSKA (reference sequence). V lost 0 bases, J lost 3 bases, and 9 bases stayed unmatched. The CDR3 region has the DNA TGCAGTGCTAGAGATCCCCGCCGACTAGCGGGGGACTACGAGCAGTACTTC. It encodes CSARDPRRLAGDYEQYF.

This clonotype occurred many times. J is TRBJ1-1 and V is TRBV6-6; D unclear. From germline, CDR1 is MNHNY and CDR2 SVGAGI (reference sequence). Trimming removed 2 bases at V and 0 bases at J, with 10 bases between. CDR3 length: 15 amino acids. The CDR3 region has the DNA TGTGCCAGCAGTTACGGTGTTCCCTTGAACACTGAAGCTTTCTTT. As protein: CASSYGVPLNTEAFF.

This clonotype occurred a few times. The chain joins TRBV21-1 to TRBJ1-5; the D call TRBD1 from the table was never checked on the DNA. TRBV21-1 is a pseudogene segment. CDR3 size: 21 residues. The CDR3 reads CASSARDRGFIDPPHNQPQHF. The CDR3, as DNA: TGTGCCAGCAGCGCCCGGGACAGGGGTTTTATCGACCCACCTCATAATCAGCCCCAGCATTTT.

This clonotype occurred many times. The J gene is TRBJ1-2, the V gene TRBV5-6; D gene uncertain. In germline, CDR1 is SGHDT, CDR2 YYEEEE. V was clipped by 2 bases and J by 5 bases, with 13 bases between them. The CDR3 length is 14 residues. CDR3 residues: CASSLNRMDYGYTF. The CDR3 DNA reads as TGTGCCAGCAGCTTAAACCGGATGGATTATGGCTACACCTTC.

At least ten counts were recorded for this clonotype. This rearrangement joins TRBV5-6 to TRBJ2-1; D is possibly TRBD2 (5 bases). Germline lookup yields CDR1 SGHDT and CDR2 YYEEEE. This CDR3 comprises 14 residues. V was cut by 4 bases and J by 5 bases, with 13 bases left in between. The CDR3, as DNA: TGTGCCAGCAGCGCATTTAGCGTCCACAATGAGCAGTTCTTC. Protein product: CASSAFSVHNEQFF. The variable domain in full, with the rest retrieved from reference TRBV5-6 and TRBJ2-1, is DAGVTQSPTHLIKTRGQQVTLRCSPKSGHDTVSWYQQALGQGPQFIFQYYEEEERQRGNFPDRFSGHQFPNYSSELNVNALLLGDSALYLCASSAFSVHNEQFFGPGTRLTVL.

The chain links TRBV19 to TRBJ1-2; D is unclear. This CDR3 contains 14 residues. CDR1 LNHDA and CDR2 SQIVND come from the germline V gene (reference sequence). V was cut by 8 bases and J by 0 bases, with 13 bases left in between. The CDR3 DNA sequence: TGTGCCAGTGGGGAGATTTCGCCTAACTATGGCTACACCTTC. As protein: CASGEISPNYGYTF.

Only a few counts were recorded for this clonotype. Written as DNA, the CDR3 is TGTGCCAGCAGCTTAGAGCAGGGAAGCTCCTACGAGCAGTACTTC. Translated: CASSLEQGSSYEQYF. V gene TRBV7-9 combines with J gene TRBJ2-7, with D maybe TRBD1 (5 bases). The CDR3 consists of 15 residues. Trimming stripped 1 base from V and 0 bases from J, with 10 bases between. Germline CDR1 and CDR2: SEHNR and FQNEAQ (reference sequence).

In this sample, this clonotype turned up a few times. This chain links TRBV5-6 with TRBJ1-5; TRBD1 is a possible D gene (6 bases). This CDR3 contains 15 residues. Trimming pared 4 bases from V and 4 bases from J, leaving 15 bases between. Germline CDR1 is SGHDT and CDR2 is YYEEEE. CDR3 coding DNA: TGTGCCAGCAGCCCGAGCGGGACACAAAATCAGCCCCAGCATTTT. This gives the protein CASSPSGTQNQPQHF. The variable domain in full, completed from reference TRBV5-6 and TRBJ1-5, reads DAGVTQSPTHLIKTRGQQVTLRCSPKSGHDTVSWYQQALGQGPQFIFQYYEEEERQRGNFPDRFSGHQFPNYSSELNVNALLLGDSALYLCASSPSGTQNQPQHFGDGTRLSIL.

This clonotype was observed at least ten times. The chain is built from TRBV20-1 and TRBJ2-3; 8 nucleotides match TRBD2. This CDR3 has 13 residues. The ends lost 3 bases at V and 8 bases at J; junction bases unmatched: 7. Germline CDR1 DFQATT, CDR2 SNEGSKA (reference sequence). The CDR3 sequence: CSARTGGPGTQYF. Here the CDR3 DNA reads TGCAGTGCTAGGACGGGAGGGCCTGGTACGCAGTATTTT.

The CDR3 region has the DNA TGTGCCAGCAGCTTAGGGGAGCGGGAGATACCCGGGGAGCTGTTTTTT. This translates into CASSLGEREIPGELFF. This chain uses TRBV11-3 with TRBJ2-2, with TRBD2 matching 8 bases. After removal of 1 base from V and 6 bases from J, the junction contained 7 bases not matched to a gene. Germline V gene sequence: CDR1 SGHNT, CDR2 YENEEA. This CDR3 is 16 amino acids long.

The table lists this clonotype with many counts. The chain links TRBV29-1 to TRBJ2-1; D perhaps matches TRBD1 (5 bases). The CDR3 is made up of 12 amino acids. In germline, CDR1 is SQVTM, CDR2 ANQGSEA. Trimming removed 1 base at V and 9 bases at J, with 10 bases between. CDR3 DNA: TGCAGCGTTGAAGTTAGGCAGGGTGAGCAGTTCTTC. This encodes CSVEVRQGEQFF.

There are many counts of this clonotype. DNA for the CDR3: TGTGCCAGCCTTGGGGGGGGAGTCGGAAACATTCAGTACTTC. This gives the protein CASLGGGVGNIQYF. The chain couples TRBV2 to TRBJ2-4; TRBD2 matches 7 bases. CDR1 is SNHLY, CDR2 FYNNEI, per germline. This CDR3 comprises 14 residues. V shed 8 bases and J 6 bases; nucleotides not matched to a gene: 10.